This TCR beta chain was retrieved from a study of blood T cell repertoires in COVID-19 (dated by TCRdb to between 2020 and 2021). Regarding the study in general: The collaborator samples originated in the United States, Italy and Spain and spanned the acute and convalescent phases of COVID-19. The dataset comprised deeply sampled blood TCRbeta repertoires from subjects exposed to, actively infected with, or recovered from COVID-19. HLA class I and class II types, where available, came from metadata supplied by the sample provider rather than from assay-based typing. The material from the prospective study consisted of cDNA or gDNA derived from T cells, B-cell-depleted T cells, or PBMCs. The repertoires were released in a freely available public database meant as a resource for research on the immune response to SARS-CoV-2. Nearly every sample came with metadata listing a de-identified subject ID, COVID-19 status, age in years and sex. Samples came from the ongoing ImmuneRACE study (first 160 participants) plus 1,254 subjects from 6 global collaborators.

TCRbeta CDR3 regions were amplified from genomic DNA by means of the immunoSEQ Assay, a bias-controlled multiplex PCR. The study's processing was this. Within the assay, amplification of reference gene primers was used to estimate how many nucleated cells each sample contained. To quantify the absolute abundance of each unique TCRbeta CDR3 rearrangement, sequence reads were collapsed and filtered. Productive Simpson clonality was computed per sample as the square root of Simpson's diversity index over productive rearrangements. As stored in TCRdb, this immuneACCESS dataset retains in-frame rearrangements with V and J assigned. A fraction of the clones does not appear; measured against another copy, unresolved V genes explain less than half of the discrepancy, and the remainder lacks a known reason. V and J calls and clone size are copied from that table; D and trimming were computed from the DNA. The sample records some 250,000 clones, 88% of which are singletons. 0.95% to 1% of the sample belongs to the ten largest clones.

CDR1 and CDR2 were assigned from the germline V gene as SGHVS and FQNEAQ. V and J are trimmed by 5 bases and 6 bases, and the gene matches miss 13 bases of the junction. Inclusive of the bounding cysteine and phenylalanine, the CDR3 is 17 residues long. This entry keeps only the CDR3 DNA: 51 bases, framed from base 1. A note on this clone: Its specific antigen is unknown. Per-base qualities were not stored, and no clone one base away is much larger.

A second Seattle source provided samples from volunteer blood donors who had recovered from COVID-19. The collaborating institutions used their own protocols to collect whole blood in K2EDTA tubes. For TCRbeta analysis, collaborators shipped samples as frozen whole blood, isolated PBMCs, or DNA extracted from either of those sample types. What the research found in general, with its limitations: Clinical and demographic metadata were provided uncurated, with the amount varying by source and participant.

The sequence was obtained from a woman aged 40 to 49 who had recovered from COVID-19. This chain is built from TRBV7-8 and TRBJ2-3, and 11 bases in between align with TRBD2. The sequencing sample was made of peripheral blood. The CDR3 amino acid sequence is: CASSQNRGLAGGDTQYF. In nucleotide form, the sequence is TGTGCCAGCAGCCAGAATCGGGGTTTAGCGGGAGGGGATACGCAGTATTTT.